A selection of T cell receptor beta chains follows, all from one sample in a study of a mutant IDH1 vaccine in newly diagnosed glioma. No antigens are known for them. Profiled with immunoSEQ multiplex PCR; TCRdb holds only in-frame clones, not every one. The table has approximately 60,000 clones, around 82% seen once; the top ten hold approximately 2.8%. The sequenced sample was PBMCs, obtained from a glioma patient whose treatment included an IDH1 peptide vaccine. These receptors were taken from a woman younger than 35 with glioma. Some clones in this sample may be carry-over from other donors' samples. Each CDR3 is given with its conserved first and last residue. Each record gives: J gene, D gene, clone size, V gene, CDR3 protein, CDR3 DNA. A D gene is named only where the DNA matches it firmly. For some rows the clone size is stated as once, few or many, or as a class when expanded; others skip it.

J: TRBJ1-1
D: NA
size: NA
V: TRBV6-5
CDR3: CASSRRGGLTEAFF
DNA: TGTGCCAGCAGCCGACGTGGGGGTTTGACTGAAGCTTTCTTT

J: TRBJ1-1
D: NA
size: NA
V: TRBV5-6
CDR3: CASSLFGVGTEAFF
DNA: TGTGCCAGCAGCTTGTTTGGGGTCGGCACTGAAGCTTTCTTT

J: TRBJ2-5
D: TRBD2
size: NA
V: TRBV10-1
CDR3: CASSSGLAGETQYF
DNA: TGCGCCAGCAGCTCCGGACTAGCGGGAGAGACCCAGTACTTC

J: TRBJ2-7
D: TRBD1
size: NA
V: TRBV7-2
CDR3: CASSLTGQGVWRIWEQYF
DNA: TGTGCCAGCAGCTTGACGGGACAGGGGGTCTGGCGGATTTGGGAGCAGTACTTC

J: TRBJ1-3
D: NA
size: NA
V: TRBV5-1
CDR3: CASSLGGLAGNTIYF
DNA: TGCGCCAGCAGCTTGGGGGGTTTGGCTGGAAACACCATATATTTT

J: TRBJ1-2
D: NA
size: NA
V: TRBV27
CDR3: CASSLRAMGNYGYTF
DNA: TGTGCCAGCAGTTTGAGGGCAATGGGTAACTATGGCTACACCTTC

J: TRBJ2-5
D: TRBD2
size: NA
V: TRBV14
CDR3: CASSQVRGLAGSETQYF
DNA: TGTGCCAGCAGCCAAGTTCGGGGACTAGCGGGGTCAGAGACCCAGTACTTC

J: TRBJ2-1
D: NA
size: NA
V: TRBV4-2
CDR3: CASSQGTGPYNEQFF
DNA: TGTGCCAGCAGCCAAGGTACAGGGCCCTACAATGAGCAGTTCTTC

J: TRBJ1-2
D: TRBD1
size: NA
V: TRBV7-9
CDR3: CASSFGQGAGYTF
DNA: TGTGCCAGCAGCTTCGGACAGGGGGCTGGCTACACCTTC

J: TRBJ1-2
D: NA
size: NA
V: TRBV9
CDR3: CASSVAAQGSPSGYTF
DNA: TGTGCCAGCAGCGTAGCTGCGCAGGGGTCCCCTTCTGGCTACACCTTC

J: TRBJ2-2
D: NA
size: NA
V: TRBV6-5
CDR3: CASSPLDTGELFF
DNA: TGTGCCAGCAGTCCTCTTGATACCGGGGAGCTGTTTTTT

J: TRBJ2-7
D: NA
size: NA
V: TRBV10-3
CDR3: CAISELAVSYEQYF
DNA: TGTGCCATCAGTGAATTAGCGGTCTCCTACGAGCAGTACTTC

J: TRBJ1-2
D: TRBD1
size: NA
V: TRBV5-4
CDR3: CATNPPTGNGYTF
DNA: TGTGCCACGAACCCCCCGACAGGGAATGGCTACACCTTC

J: TRBJ2-3
D: NA
size: NA
V: TRBV9
CDR3: CASSVVGPDTQYF
DNA: TGTGCCAGCAGCGTAGTAGGGCCAGATACGCAGTATTTT

J: TRBJ2-4
D: NA
size: NA
V: TRBV11-1
CDR3: CASSPYPDPRYQYF
DNA: TGTGCCAGCAGCCCTTACCCTGATCCACGTTATCAGTACTTC

J: TRBJ1-4
D: NA
size: few
V: TRBV2
CDR3: CASRARMMFF
DNA: TGTGCCAGCAGGGCCCGTATGATGTTTTTT

J: TRBJ2-5
D: NA
size: NA
V: TRBV18
CDR3: CASSPMSGVQETQYF
DNA: TGTGCCAGCTCACCGATGTCAGGGGTTCAAGAGACCCAGTACTTC

J: TRBJ1-1
D: TRBD1
size: few
V: TRBV29-1
CDR3: CSAAAGQWLLGAFF
DNA: TGCAGCGCGGCTGCGGGACAGTGGCTTCTAGGAGCTTTCTTT

J: TRBJ2-1
D: NA
size: once
V: TRBV6-5
CDR3: CASSPRDSTYNEQFF
DNA: TGTGCCAGCAGTCCACGGGACTCAACTTACAATGAGCAGTTCTTC

J: TRBJ2-5
D: TRBD2
size: NA
V: TRBV5-1
CDR3: CASSSGLAGVQETQYF
DNA: TGCGCCAGCAGCTCCGGACTAGCGGGGGTCCAAGAGACCCAGTACTTC

J: TRBJ2-2
D: TRBD2
size: NA
V: TRBV19
CDR3: CASSIPLAGGSNTGELFF
DNA: TGTGCCAGTAGTATCCCCTTAGCGGGAGGGTCGAACACCGGGGAGCTGTTTTTT

J: TRBJ2-7
D: TRBD2
size: NA
V: TRBV6-5
CDR3: CASSLLAGGFYEQYF
DNA: TGTGCCAGCAGCCTACTAGCGGGGGGGTTCTACGAGCAGTACTTC

J: TRBJ1-2
D: TRBD1
size: NA
V: TRBV18
CDR3: CASSGTGAADYGYTF
DNA: TGTGCCAGCTCCGGAACAGGGGCCGCCGACTATGGCTACACCTTC

J: TRBJ1-2
D: TRBD1
size: NA
V: TRBV30
CDR3: CAATGEGYTF
DNA: TGTGCCGCGACAGGGGAAGGCTACACCTTC

J: TRBJ2-3
D: NA
size: few
V: TRBV30
CDR3: CAWSVMGTTDTQYF
DNA: TGTGCCTGGAGTGTAATGGGGACCACAGATACGCAGTATTTT

J: TRBJ2-7
D: TRBD1
size: NA
V: TRBV7-7
CDR3: CASSMTGGRDEQYF
DNA: TGTGCTAGCAGCATGACAGGGGGCCGGGACGAGCAGTACTTC

J: TRBJ1-5
D: TRBD1
size: NA
V: TRBV5-6
CDR3: CASSIYDRADQPQHF
DNA: TGTGCCAGCAGCATCTATGACAGGGCCGATCAGCCCCAGCATTTT

J: TRBJ1-1
D: TRBD1
size: NA
V: TRBV19
CDR3: CATDAGTGGAEAFF
DNA: TGTGCCACCGACGCCGGGACAGGAGGGGCTGAAGCTTTCTTT

J: TRBJ2-7
D: NA
size: NA
V: TRBV4-2
CDR3: CASSQVGQASYEQYF
DNA: TGTGCCAGCAGCCAAGTAGGGCAGGCCAGCTACGAGCAGTACTTC

J: TRBJ2-3
D: NA
size: NA
V: TRBV5-6
CDR3: CASSLLMQGSTDTQYF
DNA: TGTGCCAGCAGCTTGTTGATGCAGGGGAGCACAGATACGCAGTATTTT

J: TRBJ2-7
D: NA
size: NA
V: TRBV5-1
CDR3: CASSFGTHEQYF
DNA: TGCGCCAGCAGCTTCGGTACGCACGAGCAGTACTTC

J: TRBJ2-7
D: TRBD2
size: NA
V: TRBV30
CDR3: CAWSRLAGFYEQYF
DNA: TGTGCCTGGAGTAGACTAGCGGGGTTCTACGAGCAGTACTTC

J: TRBJ2-3
D: NA
size: NA
V: TRBV6-1
CDR3: CASTRDSSTDTQYF
DNA: TGTGCCAGCACCCGGGACTCGAGCACAGATACGCAGTATTTT

J: TRBJ1-2
D: TRBD1
size: NA
V: TRBV7-9
CDR3: CASSPRSPGTGGSGGYTF
DNA: TGTGCCAGCAGCCCTCGAAGCCCCGGGACAGGGGGCTCAGGTGGCTACACCTTC

J: TRBJ1-5
D: NA
size: NA
V: TRBV2
CDR3: CASSEASFMQGLNSNQPQHF
DNA: TGTGCCAGCAGTGAAGCGTCTTTCATGCAGGGACTAAATAGCAATCAGCCCCAGCATTTT

J: TRBJ2-1
D: TRBD1
size: NA
V: TRBV4-1
CDR3: CASSPRQGYNEQFF
DNA: TGCGCCAGCAGCCCCAGACAGGGGTACAATGAGCAGTTCTTC

J: TRBJ2-1
D: TRBD2
size: NA
V: TRBV6-5
CDR3: CASSYGGGAYNEQFF
DNA: TGTGCCAGCAGTTACGGCGGGGGTGCTTACAATGAGCAGTTCTTC

J: TRBJ2-1
D: NA
size: NA
V: TRBV6-4
CDR3: CASSETAGSYNEQFF
DNA: TGTGCCAGCAGTGAAACCGCCGGCTCCTACAATGAGCAGTTCTTC

J: TRBJ2-7
D: TRBD2
size: NA
V: TRBV6-6
CDR3: CASSYSGLALTYEQYF
DNA: TGTGCCAGCAGTTACTCGGGACTAGCGCTCACCTACGAGCAGTACTTC

J: TRBJ1-2
D: NA
size: once
V: TRBV5-6
CDR3: CASSLEGRLNYGYTF
DNA: TGTGCCAGCAGCTTGGAGGGGCGCTTAAACTATGGCTACACCTTC

J: TRBJ2-3
D: NA
size: NA
V: TRBV11-2
CDR3: CASSFRVLRDTQYF
DNA: TGTGCCAGCAGCTTCCGGGTACTCCGGGATACGCAGTATTTT

J: TRBJ2-3
D: NA
size: NA
V: TRBV6-5
CDR3: CASSRSADTQYF
DNA: TGTGCCAGCAGTCGTAGTGCAGATACGCAGTATTTT

J: TRBJ1-3
D: NA
size: NA
V: TRBV6-6
CDR3: CASSYGQGISGNTIYF
DNA: TGTGCCAGCAGTTACGGGCAGGGAATCTCTGGAAACACCATATATTTT

J: TRBJ2-7
D: TRBD2
size: few
V: TRBV18
CDR3: CASSPRREGSYEQYF
DNA: TGTGCCAGCTCACCACGTCGGGAGGGTTCCTACGAGCAGTACTTC

J: TRBJ2-6
D: NA
size: NA
V: TRBV7-9
CDR3: CASSFEGAGANVLTF
DNA: TGTGCCAGCAGCTTCGAAGGGGCTGGGGCCAACGTCCTGACTTTC

J: TRBJ2-1
D: TRBD1
size: NA
V: TRBV27
CDR3: CASSHRGGANEQFF
DNA: TGTGCCAGCAGTCACAGGGGTGGGGCCAATGAGCAGTTCTTC

J: TRBJ2-3
D: TRBD1
size: once
V: TRBV9
CDR3: CASSVVGLDRGAQPQYF
DNA: TGTGCCAGCAGCGTAGTCGGTCTGGACAGGGGGGCGCAACCGCAGTATTTT

J: TRBJ2-4
D: TRBD1
size: NA
V: TRBV4-1
CDR3: CASSQPRDRVKNIQYF
DNA: TGCGCCAGCAGCCAACCCCGGGACAGGGTCAAAAACATTCAGTACTTC

J: TRBJ1-1
D: NA
size: NA
V: TRBV27
CDR3: CASRGHRNTEAFF
DNA: TGTGCCAGCAGGGGGCACAGGAACACTGAAGCTTTCTTT